This TCR beta chain was recorded in a study of T cells in localized non-small cell lung cancer. TCRdb keeps only in-frame clones here, not all; method: immunoSEQ multiplex PCR. The sample shows 1,600 or so clones, around 31% of them seen only once. In each case, adjacent lung free of atypia was taken at least 2 cm from the tumor margin. The CDR3 contains 17 residues. In germline, CDR1 is SGHRS, CDR2 YFSETQ. V gave up 0 bases and J gave up 7 bases, with 17 bases separating them. Notes on this clone: What it recognizes is unknown.

Regarding the study as a whole: Elevated blood T cell density was associated with longer overall survival. In adjacent lung, a median roughly 53 of the top 100 tumor clones were found. Among the tissues sampled, uninvolved adjacent lung had the highest T cell clonality, above tumor.

The sequence came from a woman aged 35-75 years with stage I lung adenocarcinoma. This sequence joins TRBV5-1 and TRBJ2-6; D is possibly TRBD1 (7 bases). The sample consisted of normal lung tissue next to the tumor, taken before any cancer treatment. The CDR3 sequence: CASSLGPGGGLANVLTF. The CDR3 coding sequence is TGCGCCAGCAGCTTGGGCCCCGGAGGGGGCCTCGCCAACGTCCTGACTTTC. Filled out from reference TRBV5-1 and TRBJ2-6, the complete variable domain reads KAGVTQTPRYLIKTRGQQVTLSCSPISGHRSVSWYQQTPGQGLQFLFEYFSETQRNKGNFPGRFSGRQFSNSRSEMNVSTLELGDSALYLCASSLGPGGGLANVLTFGAGSRLTVL.